The source of this T cell receptor (beta chain) is a study of cytomegalovirus exposure and HLA in healthy donors. As to this clone: Germline and junction disagree at one end, which may indicate a read error. The same CDR3 also results from other DNA sequences found in this sample.

Germline CDR1 reads GTSNPN; CDR2 reads SVGIG (reference sequence). This CDR3 region has 14 residues. In the PCR, 60 Vbeta and 13 Jbeta primers were used. The method was immunoSEQ multiplex PCR; TCRdb's version includes in-frame clones alone and lacks a portion of them. The sample consists of roughly 140,000 clones, around 78% of them appearing once. The chain has TRBV30 and TRBJ2-6; D perhaps matches TRBD1 (5 bases). The material sequenced was PBMCs. The TCR comes from a middle-aged woman in good health and CMV-seropositive. CDR3 protein: CAWIRQSGANVLTF. CDR3 DNA sequence: TGCGCCTGGATACGACAGTCTGGGGCCAACGTCCTGACTTTC.